This T cell receptor (beta chain) was sequenced for a study of cytomegalovirus exposure and HLA in healthy donors. Overall study results and limits: Productive rates of about 90% or about 30% were seen for most TCR beta V segments in an earlier analysis.

As concerns this clone: As yet, its antigen is unknown. Sequence at one end of the junction differs from germline and may be a read error.

This CDR3 has 10 residues. From germline, CDR1 is SEHNR and CDR2 FQNEAQ (reference sequence). PCR employed 60 Vbeta and 13 Jbeta primers. The data were produced by immunoSEQ multiplex PCR, yet TCRdb's version contains in-frame clones alone and is incomplete. Found here are about 130,000 clones; the top ten clones hold approximately 1.5%. The receptor comes from a woman aged 40 to 55 in good health and CMV-seronegative. The chain links TRBV7-9 to TRBJ2-1, with D perhaps matching TRBD1 (6 bases). The specimen sequenced was PBMCs. CDR3 sequence reads: CASSQDSEIF. The CDR3 DNA reads as TGTGCCAGCAGCCAGGACAGCGAAATCTTC.